These 22 T cell receptor beta chains were sequenced from one sample in a study. TCRdb reprocessed the RT-PCR reads with MiXCR, giving one entry per CDR3 protein. There are almost 700,000 distinct CDR3 sequences in the sample; 13% to 15% occur only once, and just over 3.5% lies in the top ten. The sequencing input was memory CD4+ T cells from blood. These receptors all stem from a female donor in good health, serving as a healthy control.

CDR3 sequence: CASSQTTGTNTGELFF. The CDR3 bases are TGTGCCAGCTCACAAACGACAGGCACGAACACCGGGGAGCTGTTTTTT. J is TRBJ2-2 and V is TRBV18; D perhaps matches TRBD1 (6 bases). The germline V gene has CDR1 KGHSH and CDR2 LQKENI. CDR3 length: 16 amino acids. Deletions cut 4 bases from V and 0 bases from J, with 12 bases between.

This clonotype was counted between two and nine times. The chain carries TRBV19 and TRBJ1-5, with D possibly matching TRBD1 (6 bases). V lost 7 bases, J lost 3 bases, and 16 bases lay in between. The CDR3 covers 15 residues. Germline V gene lookup returns CDR1 LNHDA and CDR2 SQIVND (reference sequence). Written as DNA, the CDR3 is TGTGCCAGTATGCGGCAGGGGCTTCACAATCAGCCCCAGCATTTT. Its translation: CASMRQGLHNQPQHF.

The chain links TRBV5-1 to TRBJ2-3, with 10 bases that match TRBD1. Germline V gene sequence: CDR1 SGHRS, CDR2 YFSETQ. The V segment lost 3 bases and the J segment 0 bases; nucleotides outside the gene matches: 7. The CDR3 runs 17 residues. The DNA for the CDR3 is TGCGCCAGCAGCTCGGGGACAGGGGCGCGGAGCACAGATACGCAGTATTTT. As protein: CASSSGTGARSTDTQYF.

This clonotype showed up just a few times. CDR3 DNA sequence: TGTGCCAGCAGTTTATTGGGGGGGGCGAACACTGAAGCTTTCTTT. Its translation: CASSLLGGANTEAFF. This chain joins TRBV27 and TRBJ1-1; D is possibly TRBD1 (6 bases). The CDR3 is 15 residues long. Trimming stripped 1 base from V and 1 base from J, with 10 bases between. Germline lookup yields CDR1 MNHEY and CDR2 SMNVEV (reference sequence).

The table lists this clonotype with a few counts. The rearrangement links TRBV18 to TRBJ1-1; D uncertain. With 3 bases removed from V and 2 bases from J, the gap between germline ends came to 10 bases. Germline values: CDR1 KGHSH, CDR2 LQKENI. This CDR3 spans 14 amino acids. As DNA, the CDR3 is TGTGCCAGCTCACCCCTACTTCTTAACACTGAAGCTTTCTTT. As protein: CASSPLLLNTEAFF.

The CDR3 protein is CASSFGTGTTEAFF. Here the CDR3 DNA reads TGTGCCAGCAGCTTTGGTACAGGGACTACTGAAGCTTTCTTT. The chain joins TRBV7-9 to TRBJ1-1; D is possibly TRBD1 (6 bases). V was pared by 3 bases and J by 5 bases, with 13 bases between. Germline lookup yields CDR1 SEHNR and CDR2 FQNEAQ (reference sequence). The CDR3 is 14 residues long.

This clonotype was detected only a few times. V and J are TRBV24-1 and TRBJ2-2; D assignment may be TRBD1 or TRBD2 (5 bases each). The CDR3 covers 15 residues. Trimming stripped 2 bases from V and 6 bases from J, with 12 bases between. Looked up from germline, CDR1 is KGHDR and CDR2 is SFDVKD. The CDR3 nucleotides are TGTGCCACCAGTGATTCTGTGAAGGGACCCGGGGAGCTGTTTTTT. Protein sequence: CATSDSVKGPGELFF.

V usage is TRBV20-1 and J usage is TRBJ2-7; the match to TRBD1 covers 9 bases. CDR1 and CDR2 from the germline V gene are DFQATT and SNEGSKA (reference sequence). The CDR3 runs to 14 residues. Trimming at V came to 5 bases and at J to 3 bases, leaving 8 bases not matched to a gene. The CDR3 coding sequence is TGCAGTGCTCGGCCCGGGACAGGGAACTACGAGCAGTACTTC. Protein product: CSARPGTGNYEQYF.

The CDR3 reads CATSLQGRKLFF. CDR3 in DNA: TGTGCCACCAGCTTACAGGGTAGAAAACTGTTTTTT. The chain links TRBV15 to TRBJ1-4; a possible D gene is TRBD1 (6 bases). Germline assignment: CDR1 LNHNV and CDR2 YYDKDF (reference sequence). There are 12 residues in the CDR3. V was pared by 5 bases and J by 10 bases, with 11 bases between.

J is TRBJ1-2 and V is TRBV29-1; 8 bases align to TRBD1. CDR1 is SQVTM, CDR2 ANQGSEA, per germline. The CDR3 runs 14 residues. V lost 2 bases and J lost 4; bases outside the gene matches: 6. Here the CDR3 reads CSVEFQTGGYGYTF. Written as DNA, the CDR3 is TGCAGCGTTGAATTCCAAACAGGGGGCTATGGCTACACCTTC.

V is TRBV4-3 and J is TRBJ2-6; maybe TRBD1 (5 bases). The germline CDR1 and CDR2 sequences are LGHNA and YSLEER. The CDR3 has 16 amino acids. Between the trimmed V and J ends, which lost 2 bases and 0 bases, there was a span of 8 bases. CDR3 sequence: CASSQTTGSGANVLTF. The CDR3 coding sequence is TGCGCCAGCAGCCAAACTACAGGCTCTGGGGCCAACGTCCTGACTTTC.

The chain has TRBV9 and TRBJ2-1; 7 bases map to TRBD2. Trimming at V came to 6 bases and at J to 7 bases, leaving 7 bases not matched to a gene. The CDR3 runs to 13 residues. Germline V gene data show CDR1 as SGDLS and CDR2 as YYNGEE. The CDR3 sequence: CASNYGGKNEQFF. In DNA, the CDR3 is TGTGCCAGCAATTACGGGGGGAAAAATGAGCAGTTCTTC.

V gene TRBV12-3 or TRBV12-4 combines with J gene TRBJ1-1, with D uncertain. The ends were cut back, 6 bases at V and 7 bases at J, with 12 bases in the middle. CDR3 size: 12 residues. As DNA, the CDR3 is TGTGCCAGCAGCTCCCTATCCTATGAAGCTTTCTTT. It yields the protein CASSSLSYEAFF.

There are a few counts of this clonotype. This chain uses TRBV20-1 with TRBJ2-7; D assignment may be TRBD1 or TRBD2 (5 bases each). Germline lookup yields CDR1 DFQATT and CDR2 SNEGSKA (reference sequence). This CDR3 region has 13 residues. Trimming left V 2 bases short and J 9 bases short, with 17 bases between. DNA for the CDR3: TGCAGTGCTAGATCCGAAAGGGACCGGGGGCAGTACTTC. It specifies CSARSERDRGQYF.

This clonotype has a count of ten or more. This rearrangement joins TRBV20-1 to TRBJ2-3; 7 nucleotides agree with TRBD2. Looked up from germline, CDR1 is DFQATT and CDR2 is SNEGSKA (reference sequence). J was trimmed by 4 bases and V by 6 bases; bases with no gene match: 4. The CDR3 is 12 amino acids. In DNA, the CDR3 is TGCAGTGCCCCTACTAGCGCAGATACGCAGTATTTT. Translation gives CSAPTSADTQYF.

The chain recombines TRBV7-9 with TRBJ2-7; 8 bases match TRBD1. CDR1 and CDR2 (germline): SEHNR, FQNEAQ (reference sequence). CDR3 length equals 12 residues. V trimming: 4 bases; J trimming: 6 bases; junction bases outside the gene matches: 2. CDR3 sequence reads: CASSYDRGEQYF. The CDR3 DNA sequence: TGTGCCAGCAGCTACGACAGGGGCGAGCAGTACTTC.

This clonotype appeared a few times. This chain uses TRBV28 with TRBJ2-1; no firm D call. The CDR3 contains 11 residues. CDR1 is MDHEN and CDR2 is SYDVKM in the germline V gene. Trimming shortened V by 7 bases and J by 5 bases, and 6 bases separated the two germline ends. The CDR3 nucleotides read TGTGCCAGCACCACTCACAATGAGCAGTTCTTC. Its protein product is CASTTHNEQFF.

This clonotype was detected only a few times. The chain carries TRBV29-1 and TRBJ2-3; D call uncertain. Germline CDR1 SQVTM, CDR2 ANQGSEA. This CDR3 region has 14 residues. V lost 0 bases to trimming and J lost 4 bases, with 11 bases between them. CDR3 region: CSVEDAASSDTQYF. The DNA of the CDR3 is TGCAGCGTTGAAGACGCGGCAAGTTCAGATACGCAGTATTTT.

About this clonotype: Sequence at one end of the junction differs from germline and may be a read error. The chain recombines TRBV20-1 with TRBJ2-1; D not certain. The CDR3 is 14 amino acids. Germline V CDR1 and CDR2: DFQATT, SNEGSKA (reference sequence). CDR3 coding DNA: TGCAGTGCCAGAGTATATAGCTCCTACAATGAGCAGTTCTTC. It codes for CSARVYSSYNEQFF.

The J gene is TRBJ2-5, the V gene TRBV9; D gene unclear. This CDR3 comprises 14 residues. The germline V gene encodes CDR1 SGDLS and CDR2 YYNGEE. V lost 0 bases to trimming and J lost 4 bases, with 10 bases between them. The chain's CDR3 is CASSVEMAAETQYF. The CDR3 nucleotides read TGTGCCAGCAGCGTAGAAATGGCTGCAGAGACCCAGTACTTC.

V gene TRBV15 combines with J gene TRBJ2-6; D possibly matches TRBD1 or TRBD2 (7 bases each). Germline V gene data show CDR1 as LNHNV and CDR2 as YYDKDF (reference sequence). The V and J ends lost 0 bases and 2 bases respectively, with 14 bases between them. The CDR3 covers 18 residues. CDR3 region: CATSRDFQGGTGANVLTF. CDR3 in DNA: TGTGCCACCAGCAGAGACTTCCAGGGGGGGACTGGGGCCAACGTCCTGACTTTC.

CDR3 coding DNA: TGTGCCACCAGTGACCCCGGGAGGGAACCCAATCAGCCCCAGCATTTT. It specifies CATSDPGREPNQPQHF. The chain employs TRBV24-1 and TRBJ1-5; D gene uncertain. V was trimmed by 4 bases and J by 3 bases, leaving 15 bases between them. Germline CDR1 reads KGHDR; CDR2 reads SFDVKD. The CDR3 covers 16 residues.